The following is a T cell receptor beta chain sequence with its context. These data are taken from a study of blood T cell repertoires in COVID-19. Turning to the study itself: Sites in the United States, Italy and Spain provided acute and convalescent COVID-19 samples. The analysed material was cDNA or gDNA that came from T cells, B-cell-depleted T cells, or PBMCs.

In the original analysis: Estimation of nucleated cell counts was performed using reference gene primer amplification. Generated by immunoSEQ multiplex PCR, the TCRdb table keeps only in-frame clones and is missing some. The D gene and trimming were derived from the DNA, and the V and J assignments and clone size from that table. This sample has roughly 32,000 clones; roughly 80% occur once, and the top ten carry under 20%. This CDR3 is 15 amino acids long. Germline CDR1 is MGHRA and CDR2 is YSYEKL. Trimming cost V 4 bases and J 5 bases; bases outside gene matches: 8. V gene TRBV4-1 combines with J gene TRBJ1-5, with 7 bases fitting TRBD1. This TCR was recovered from a human donor in a cohort sampled during active COVID-19. The sample taken for sequencing was peripheral blood. CDR3 region: CASSPGDRAYQPQHF. The CDR3 nucleotides read TGCGCCAGCAGCCCAGGAGACAGGGCCTATCAGCCCCAGCATTTT.